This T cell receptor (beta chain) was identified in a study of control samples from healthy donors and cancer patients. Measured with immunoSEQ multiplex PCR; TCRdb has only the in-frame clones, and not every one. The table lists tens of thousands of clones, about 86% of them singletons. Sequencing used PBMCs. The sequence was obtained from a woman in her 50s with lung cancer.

The CDR3 nucleotides read TGTGCCAGCAGCCGGGCCCATTTGGCGGGGGCTTTCACAGATACGCAGTATTTT. This gives the protein CASSRAHLAGAFTDTQYF. The V and J genes are TRBV7-3 and TRBJ2-3; TRBD2 is a possible D gene (7 bases). V was pared by 5 bases and J by 2 bases, with 23 bases between. The CDR3 contains 18 residues. CDR1 is SGHTA and CDR2 is FQGTGA in the germline V gene.